This T cell receptor (beta chain) was captured by sequencing in a study of CD8+ T cells in alopecia areata. Study overall: In an open-label trial, patients got 5 to 10 mg tofacitinib twice daily.

It was cDNA, reverse transcribed from extracted RNA, that served as the sequencing template. Clones were read by immunoSEQ multiplex PCR, and TCRdb kept only the in-frame ones, dropping some. The profile shows about 150,000 clones, around 50% of them singletons. This sample comprised CD8+ T cells sorted from blood, obtained at week 0. The TCR comes from a human donor with alopecia areata.

CDR3 bases: TGCGCCAGCATGCCGAGTACAGGGGACGAGCAGTACTTC. It encodes CASMPSTGDEQYF. The chain has TRBV5-1 and TRBJ2-7; TRBD1 agrees at 7 bases. The V segment lost 6 bases and the J segment 5 bases; nucleotides outside the gene matches: 8. The CDR3 contains 13 residues. Per the germline V gene, CDR1 is SGHRS and CDR2 is YFSETQ.